The rows below give T cell receptor beta chains drawn from one sample of a study of T cell changes during pregnancy in multiple sclerosis. The method was immunoSEQ multiplex PCR; TCRdb's version includes in-frame clones alone and lacks a portion of them. Among some 66,000 clones listed, 90% to 95% were seen once. The input for sequencing was CD8+ T cells from peripheral blood mononuclear cells, taken before pregnancy. These TCRs come from a female donor with multiple sclerosis, enrolled in a pregnancy study. Each CDR3 is given with its conserved first and last residue. Fields, in order: V gene, CDR3 protein.

TRBV9	CASSPPLGLPSGLTGELFF
TRBV7-7	CASSPNTGQGFDEQFF
TRBV7-2	CASSLAGTSGGGMTGELFF
TRBV27	CASSLGQDYEQYF
TRBV2	CASREDSGDEQFF
TRBV29-1	CSVRDRGDVGYGYTF
TRBV27	CASNSRVPYSNQPQHF
TRBV11-2	CASSLGQGLDEQFF
TRBV2	CASSEGARVYGYTF
TRBV19	CASSAGPGGYYEQYF
TRBV6-1	CASSETGVNTGELFF
TRBV19	CASSEQGYGNTIYF
TRBV12-1	CASSFSVPPTGNSPLHF
TRBV2	CASKTSGAYNEQFF
TRBV5-1	CASSFGGTGREQETQYF
TRBV5-4	CASSLVRTGGYNEQFF
TRBV7-9	CASSVTGTAFNYGYTF
TRBV19	CASSRVPLGEQYF
TRBV9	CASSTGSTDTQYF
TRBV27	CASTKLAGANEQFF
TRBV6-1	CASAPDRRSGNTIYF
TRBV28	CASSFRQGHQPQHF